This record covers a single TCR beta chain. Its antigen is as yet unknown. This entry belongs to a study of cytomegalovirus exposure and HLA in healthy donors. In the study overall: The 120 or so validation repertoires, a later analysis reported, used the same platform as the approximately 700 first-cohort repertoires.

Study observations and caveats: In the 130 or so validation repertoires, approximately 94% of cluster scores exceeded 0, per a later analysis. The study designated 150 to 200 TCR beta chains cytomegalovirus-associated. Reports indicated that the classifier achieved high specificity and sensitivity in diagnosing cytomegalovirus status.

Profiling relied on immunoSEQ multiplex PCR, and the TCRdb table lists in-frame clones only, not all of them. Of tens of thousands of clones in the sample, roughly 91% were seen once. The clonotype originates from a woman between 18 and 30 years old in good health and CMV-seronegative. Sequencing was done on a sample of PBMCs.

The CDR3 region is CASSLTRNQPQHF. CDR3 DNA sequence: TGTGCCAGCAGTTTAACAAGAAATCAGCCCCAGCATTTT. The chain links TRBV27 to TRBJ1-5; no definite D call. CDR1 is MNHEY and CDR2 is SMNVEV in the germline V gene (reference sequence). V was cut by 2 bases and J by 4 bases, with 6 bases left in between. The CDR3 length is 13 residues.